Listed below are T cell receptor beta chains from one sample, sequenced in a study of metastatic and nonmetastatic thyroid tumors. TCRdb reanalyzed the PCR reads via MiXCR. The sample contains some 19,000 clones, 20% to 30% of which appear only once. Sequenced material: blood. The receptor source for this set is a male donor with papillary thyroid cancer or a benign thyroid nodule (not recorded which). Some clones in this sample may be carry-over from other donors' samples. Each CDR3 is given with its conserved first and last residue. Each record gives: J gene, D gene, V gene, clone size, CDR3 DNA, CDR3 protein. A D gene is named only where the DNA matches it firmly. Clone size, where shown, is once, few, many, or a class for clones that have expanded.

j_gene: TRBJ2-2; d_gene: TRBD1; v_gene: TRBV19; abundance: -; CDR3nt: TGTGCCAGTAGTACGGAGACAGGGACAGGGGAGCTGTTTTTT; CDR3aa: CASSTETGTGELFF
j_gene: TRBJ2-1; d_gene: -; v_gene: TRBV6-5; abundance: few; CDR3nt: TGTGCCAGCAGTGACTCCCACGGATCCTACAATGAGCAGTTCTTC; CDR3aa: CASSDSHGSYNEQFF
j_gene: TRBJ2-7; d_gene: -; v_gene: TRBV28; abundance: -; CDR3nt: TGTGCCAGCAGCCTCCCCGGTGGATACGAGCAGTACTTC; CDR3aa: CASSLPGGYEQYF
j_gene: TRBJ2-7; d_gene: -; v_gene: TRBV20-1; abundance: -; CDR3nt: TGCAGTGCTAGTGGGAGGGGGGGCTACGAGCAGTACTTC; CDR3aa: CSASGRGGYEQYF
j_gene: TRBJ2-3; d_gene: -; v_gene: TRBV30; abundance: -; CDR3nt: TGTGCCTGGAGTACTTCTTCCAGGGTCGAGTCTAGCACAGATACGCAGTATTTT; CDR3aa: CAWSTSSRVESSTDTQYF
j_gene: TRBJ2-7; d_gene: TRBD2; v_gene: TRBV20-1; abundance: -; CDR3nt: TGCAGCGCCGGGCCTAGCGGGAGGGTTACCTACGAGCAGTACTTC; CDR3aa: CSAGPSGRVTYEQYF
j_gene: TRBJ1-6; d_gene: -; v_gene: TRBV10-3; abundance: medium-sized; CDR3nt: TGTGCCATCAGTGAAGGTAGAGAAGGATCGGAAGCCCTCCACTTT; CDR3aa: CAISEGREGSEALHF
j_gene: TRBJ2-1; d_gene: TRBD2; v_gene: TRBV28; abundance: -; CDR3nt: TGTGCCATCACCCCCCCTCTAGCGGGAGGCCGAACCCGCTACAATGAGCAGTTCTTC; CDR3aa: CAITPPLAGGRTRYNEQFF
j_gene: TRBJ2-7; d_gene: TRBD1; v_gene: TRBV18; abundance: medium-sized; CDR3nt: TGTGCCAGCTCACGCGACAGGGGCGAGCAGTACTTC; CDR3aa: CASSRDRGEQYF
j_gene: TRBJ1-1; d_gene: -; v_gene: TRBV7-6; abundance: -; CDR3nt: TGTGCCAGCAGCTTAGATGGGGGGAGTGAAGCTTTCTTT; CDR3aa: CASSLDGGSEAFF
j_gene: TRBJ2-6; d_gene: TRBD1; v_gene: TRBV12-3/TRBV12-4; abundance: -; CDR3nt: TGTGCCAGCGGTCCGGGACAGGGACTCTCTGGGGCCAACGTCCTGACTTTC; CDR3aa: CASGPGQGLSGANVLTF
j_gene: TRBJ1-5; d_gene: TRBD1; v_gene: TRBV10-3; abundance: few; CDR3nt: TGTGCCATCGGGACAGGGGACAGCAATCAGCCCCAGCATTTT; CDR3aa: CAIGTGDSNQPQHF
j_gene: TRBJ1-6; d_gene: TRBD1; v_gene: TRBV30; abundance: medium-sized; CDR3nt: TGTGCCTGGTCACGACAGGGCGATTCACCCCTCCACTTT; CDR3aa: CAWSRQGDSPLHF
j_gene: TRBJ2-7; d_gene: -; v_gene: TRBV19; abundance: medium-sized; CDR3nt: TGTGCCAGTAGTATTACAGGGAGGCACGAGCAGTACTTC; CDR3aa: CASSITGRHEQYF
j_gene: TRBJ2-1; d_gene: TRBD1; v_gene: TRBV27; abundance: -; CDR3nt: TGTGCCAGCAGCTTGTGGACAGGGGGCTACAATGAGCAGTTCTTC; CDR3aa: CASSLWTGGYNEQFF
j_gene: TRBJ2-5; d_gene: -; v_gene: TRBV20-1; abundance: once; CDR3nt: TGCAGTGCTAGAGATCGGCGGTCCGGACTGGAGACCCAGTACTTC; CDR3aa: CSARDRRSGLETQYF
j_gene: TRBJ2-7; d_gene: TRBD2; v_gene: TRBV11-3; abundance: -; CDR3nt: TGTGCCAGCAAGCGGGCTAGCGGGACCTACGAGCAGTACTTC; CDR3aa: CASKRASGTYEQYF
j_gene: TRBJ2-5; d_gene: -; v_gene: TRBV10-3; abundance: -; CDR3nt: TGTGCCATCAGTCCGGAAAGTGGAGAGACCCAGTACTTC; CDR3aa: CAISPESGETQYF
j_gene: TRBJ2-3; d_gene: -; v_gene: TRBV19; abundance: many; CDR3nt: TGTGCCAGTACCCAATGGCTCTCATTCCGGGAGAATATCACAGATACGCAGTATTTT; CDR3aa: CASTQWLSFRENITDTQYF
j_gene: TRBJ1-2; d_gene: TRBD1; v_gene: TRBV6-5; abundance: few; CDR3nt: TGTGCCAGCAGTTCGACAGGGTATGGCTACACCTTC; CDR3aa: CASSSTGYGYTF
j_gene: TRBJ2-6; d_gene: -; v_gene: TRBV14; abundance: -; CDR3nt: TGTGCCAGCAGCCAGAGGCAGACAGCCGGGGCCAACGTCCTGACTTTC; CDR3aa: CASSQRQTAGANVLTF
j_gene: TRBJ2-1; d_gene: -; v_gene: TRBV12-3/TRBV12-4; abundance: -; CDR3nt: TGTGCCAGCAGTTTAAATAGGGAGCGGAATGAGCAGTTCTTC; CDR3aa: CASSLNRERNEQFF
j_gene: TRBJ2-1; d_gene: TRBD2; v_gene: TRBV24-1; abundance: few; CDR3nt: TGTGCCACCAGTGATCGTCGACTAGCGGGGTACTACAATGAGCAGTTCTTC; CDR3aa: CATSDRRLAGYYNEQFF
j_gene: TRBJ1-5; d_gene: -; v_gene: TRBV3-1; abundance: many; CDR3nt: TGTGCCAGCAGCCCCGGGGGGGGAAGTTCGCCCCAGCATTTT; CDR3aa: CASSPGGGSSPQHF
j_gene: TRBJ2-1; d_gene: -; v_gene: TRBV12-3/TRBV12-4; abundance: few; CDR3nt: TGTGCCAGCAGTTCCTCACGGTCCGAGCAGTTCTTC; CDR3aa: CASSSSRSEQFF
j_gene: TRBJ2-7; d_gene: TRBD2; v_gene: TRBV20-1; abundance: -; CDR3nt: TGCAGTGCTCGACGGGGGGGGGAGCAGTACTTC; CDR3aa: CSARRGGEQYF
j_gene: TRBJ2-2; d_gene: -; v_gene: TRBV11-3; abundance: -; CDR3nt: TGTGCCAGCAGTGAGCTCGGAGGGACGGCAACCGGGGAGCTGTTTTTT; CDR3aa: CASSELGGTATGELFF
j_gene: TRBJ1-1; d_gene: -; v_gene: TRBV15; abundance: medium-sized; CDR3nt: TGTGCCACCAGTCCCTCCTCCCGGACAGACACTGAAGCTTTCTTT; CDR3aa: CATSPSSRTDTEAFF
j_gene: TRBJ2-5; d_gene: -; v_gene: TRBV18; abundance: -; CDR3nt: TGTGCCAGCTCAGCAGGGACGGCCCAAGAGACCCAGTACTTC; CDR3aa: CASSAGTAQETQYF
j_gene: TRBJ1-2; d_gene: -; v_gene: TRBV6-2/TRBV6-3; abundance: -; CDR3nt: TGTGCCAGCAGTTACTCGCGGGGCGCCTATGGCTACACCTTC; CDR3aa: CASSYSRGAYGYTF
j_gene: TRBJ2-7; d_gene: TRBD2; v_gene: TRBV2; abundance: -; CDR3nt: TGTGCGAGCAGTGTGATCAAGCGGGAGAGTGAGCAGTACTTC; CDR3aa: CASSVIKRESEQYF
j_gene: TRBJ2-7; d_gene: -; v_gene: TRBV29-1; abundance: many; CDR3nt: TGCAGCGTTGAGAGGGACCGGGACGGGCTCTACGAGCAGTACTTC; CDR3aa: CSVERDRDGLYEQYF
j_gene: TRBJ2-1; d_gene: TRBD1; v_gene: TRBV4-3; abundance: medium-sized; CDR3nt: TGCGCCAGCAGCGTGAGGCAGGGGGTTAACAATGAGCAGTTCTTC; CDR3aa: CASSVRQGVNNEQFF
j_gene: TRBJ2-2; d_gene: -; v_gene: TRBV18; abundance: many; CDR3nt: TGTGCCAGCTCAGCGGGAATAAACACCGGGGAGCTGTTTTTT; CDR3aa: CASSAGINTGELFF
j_gene: TRBJ1-2; d_gene: -; v_gene: TRBV6-1; abundance: many; CDR3nt: TGTGCCAGCGGGCTGGACAGTGGGGCTGGCTACACCTTC; CDR3aa: CASGLDSGAGYTF
j_gene: TRBJ1-5; d_gene: -; v_gene: TRBV3-1; abundance: -; CDR3nt: TGTGCCAGCAGCCTTAGCGCGTCAGGGGCGCAGCCCCAGCATTTT; CDR3aa: CASSLSASGAQPQHF
j_gene: TRBJ2-1; d_gene: TRBD2; v_gene: TRBV19; abundance: -; CDR3nt: TGTGCCAGTAGTAGACTAGCGGGAGGGCCGGATGAGCAGTTCTTC; CDR3aa: CASSRLAGGPDEQFF
j_gene: TRBJ2-7; d_gene: TRBD2; v_gene: TRBV5-1; abundance: few; CDR3nt: TGCGCCAGCAGCTTGTCTACTAGCGGGAGCGAGCAGTACTTC; CDR3aa: CASSLSTSGSEQYF
j_gene: TRBJ1-4; d_gene: TRBD1; v_gene: TRBV10-3; abundance: many; CDR3nt: TGTGCCATCAGTGGGGGGACAGGGAAGAATGAAAAACTGTTTTTT; CDR3aa: CAISGGTGKNEKLFF
j_gene: TRBJ2-1; d_gene: -; v_gene: TRBV7-6; abundance: medium-sized; CDR3nt: TGTGCCAGCAGCTTAGGAATCGATTTTTACAATGAGCAGTTCTTC; CDR3aa: CASSLGIDFYNEQFF